Below, one TCR beta chain is given with its context. What it recognizes is unknown. These data come from a study of regulatory T cells in long-lasting Graves disease. Study conclusions and caveats: Persistent Graves' patients had lower TCR diversity than newly diagnosed ones. Examination was confined to peripheral blood, excluding thyroid tissue. TRBV28, TRBJ1-2 and TRBJ2-5 were favored in persistent disease.

To make TCR beta libraries, researchers used iRepertoire HTBI primers and Arm-PCR of CDR3 regions. A single record per CDR3 protein comes from TCRdb applying MiXCR to the multiplex PCR reads. Of 700,000 or so distinct CDR3 sequences listed, roughly 30% were seen once; the top ten hold about two fifths. V dropped 6 bases and J dropped 0 bases, with 12 bases sitting between them. The CDR3 is 15 amino acids. Time point defined: persistent/refractory GD, antithyroid drugs over 5 years with positive TRAb. The TCR library was made from RNA that had been extracted from PBMCs in TRIzol. Graves' disease diagnoses used American Thyroid Association guidelines.

This chain connects TRBV12-3 or TRBV12-4 to TRBJ1-3; perhaps TRBD1 as D (6 bases). The clonotype originates from a female donor with Graves disease. The input for sequencing was peripheral blood mononuclear cells (PBMCs), taken when the disease was refractory, from a patient treated with antithyroid drugs. The CDR3 DNA reads TGTGCCAGCAGGGACAGTTTCGACTCTGGAAACACCATATATTTT. It codes for CASRDSFDSGNTIYF.